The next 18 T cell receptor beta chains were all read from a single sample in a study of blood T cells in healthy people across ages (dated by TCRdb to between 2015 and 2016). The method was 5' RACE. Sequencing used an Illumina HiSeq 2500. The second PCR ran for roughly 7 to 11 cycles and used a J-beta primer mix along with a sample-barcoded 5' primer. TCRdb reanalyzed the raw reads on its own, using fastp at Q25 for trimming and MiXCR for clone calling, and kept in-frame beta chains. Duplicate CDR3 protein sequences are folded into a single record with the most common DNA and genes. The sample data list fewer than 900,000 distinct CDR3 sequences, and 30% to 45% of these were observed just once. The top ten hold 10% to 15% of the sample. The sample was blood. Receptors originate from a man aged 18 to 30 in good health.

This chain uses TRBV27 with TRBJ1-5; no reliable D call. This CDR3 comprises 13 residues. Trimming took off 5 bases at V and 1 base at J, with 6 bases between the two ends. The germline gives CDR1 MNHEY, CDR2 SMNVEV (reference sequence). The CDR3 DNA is TGTGCCAGCAGTGTGAGGAGCAATCAGCCCCAGCATTTT. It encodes CASSVRSNQPQHF.

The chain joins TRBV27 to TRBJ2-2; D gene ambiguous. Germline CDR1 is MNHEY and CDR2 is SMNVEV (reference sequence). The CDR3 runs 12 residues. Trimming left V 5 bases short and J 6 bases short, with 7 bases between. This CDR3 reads CASSTLAGELFF. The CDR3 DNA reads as TGTGCCAGCAGTACCCTTGCCGGGGAGCTGTTTTTT.

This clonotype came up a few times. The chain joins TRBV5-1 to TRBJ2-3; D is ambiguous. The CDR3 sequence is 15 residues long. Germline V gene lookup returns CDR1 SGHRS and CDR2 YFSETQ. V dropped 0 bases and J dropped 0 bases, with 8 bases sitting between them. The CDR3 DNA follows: TGCGCCAGCAGCTTGGGACGGTTTAGCACAGATACGCAGTATTTT. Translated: CASSLGRFSTDTQYF. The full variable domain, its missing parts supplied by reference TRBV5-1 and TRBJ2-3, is KAGVTQTPRYLIKTRGQQVTLSCSPISGHRSVSWYQQTPGQGLQFLFEYFSETQRNKGNFPGRFSGRQFSNSRSEMNVSTLELGDSALYLCASSLGRFSTDTQYFGPGTRLTVL.

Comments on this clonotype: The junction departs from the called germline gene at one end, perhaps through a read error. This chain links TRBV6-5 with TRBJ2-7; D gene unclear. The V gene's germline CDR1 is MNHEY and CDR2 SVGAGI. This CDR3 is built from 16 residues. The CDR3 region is CANSSTVGSFVYEQYF. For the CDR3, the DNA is TGTGCCAACAGTTCCACCGTGGGAAGTTTCGTCTACGAGCAGTACTTC.

The CDR3 region is CATSRDNRLANYEQYF. The CDR3 coding sequence is TGTGCCACCAGCAGAGATAACAGATTAGCAAACTACGAGCAGTACTTC. The J gene is TRBJ2-4, the V gene TRBV15; D is undetermined. The closer fit of TRBJ2-7 to the DNA end suggests the J call may be wrong. The CDR3 sequence is 16 residues long. Germline loops: CDR1 LNHNV, CDR2 YYDKDF (reference sequence).

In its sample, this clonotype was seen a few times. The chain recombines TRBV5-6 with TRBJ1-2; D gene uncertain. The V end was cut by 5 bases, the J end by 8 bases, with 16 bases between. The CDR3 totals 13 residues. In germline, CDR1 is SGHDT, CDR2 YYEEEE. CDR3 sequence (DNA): TGTGCCAGCAGGAGGCAGAGAGCGGCCGGCTACACCTTC. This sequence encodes CASRRQRAAGYTF.

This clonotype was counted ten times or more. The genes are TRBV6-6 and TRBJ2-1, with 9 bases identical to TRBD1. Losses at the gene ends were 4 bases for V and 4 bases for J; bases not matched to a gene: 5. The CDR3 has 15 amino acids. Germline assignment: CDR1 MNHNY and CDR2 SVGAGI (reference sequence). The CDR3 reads CASSSTGTGYNEQFF. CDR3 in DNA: TGTGCCAGCAGTTCCACCGGGACAGGGTACAATGAGCAGTTCTTC.

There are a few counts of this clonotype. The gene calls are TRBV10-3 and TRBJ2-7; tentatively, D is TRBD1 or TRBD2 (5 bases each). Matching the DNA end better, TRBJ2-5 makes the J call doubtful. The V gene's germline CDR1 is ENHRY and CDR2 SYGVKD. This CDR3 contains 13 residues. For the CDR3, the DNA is TGTGCCATCAGTGCTGTGGGGGTAGAGACCCAGTACTTC. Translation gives CAISAVGVETQYF.

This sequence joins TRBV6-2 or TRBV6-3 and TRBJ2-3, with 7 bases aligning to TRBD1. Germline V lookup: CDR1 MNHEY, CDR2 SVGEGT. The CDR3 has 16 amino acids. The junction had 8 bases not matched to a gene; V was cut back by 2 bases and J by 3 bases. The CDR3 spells CASSYGTGVITDTQYF. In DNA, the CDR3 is TGTGCCAGCAGTTACGGTACAGGGGTGATTACAGATACGCAGTATTTT.

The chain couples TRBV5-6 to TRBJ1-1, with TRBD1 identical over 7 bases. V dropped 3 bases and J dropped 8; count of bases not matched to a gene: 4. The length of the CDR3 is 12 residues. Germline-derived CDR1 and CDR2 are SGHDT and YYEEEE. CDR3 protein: CASSSHRGEAFF. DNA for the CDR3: TGTGCCAGCAGCTCTCACAGGGGAGAAGCTTTCTTT. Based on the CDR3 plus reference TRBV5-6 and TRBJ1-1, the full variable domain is DAGVTQSPTHLIKTRGQQVTLRCSPKSGHDTVSWYQQALGQGPQFIFQYYEEEERQRGNFPDRFSGHQFPNYSSELNVNALLLGDSALYLCASSSHRGEAFFGQGTRLTVV.

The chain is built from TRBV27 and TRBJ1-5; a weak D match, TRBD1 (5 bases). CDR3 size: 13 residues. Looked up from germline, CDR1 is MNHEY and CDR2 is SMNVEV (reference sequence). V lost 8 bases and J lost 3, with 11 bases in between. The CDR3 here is CASGAGFNQPQHF. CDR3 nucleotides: TGTGCCAGCGGCGCAGGGTTCAATCAGCCCCAGCATTTT.

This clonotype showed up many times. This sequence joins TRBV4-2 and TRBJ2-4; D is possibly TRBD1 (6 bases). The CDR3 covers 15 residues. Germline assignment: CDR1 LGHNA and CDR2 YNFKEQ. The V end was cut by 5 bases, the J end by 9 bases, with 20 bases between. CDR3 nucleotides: TGTGCCAGCAGCGCCGGAACAGGGACCAAGGGCATTCAGTACTTC. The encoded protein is CASSAGTGTKGIQYF.

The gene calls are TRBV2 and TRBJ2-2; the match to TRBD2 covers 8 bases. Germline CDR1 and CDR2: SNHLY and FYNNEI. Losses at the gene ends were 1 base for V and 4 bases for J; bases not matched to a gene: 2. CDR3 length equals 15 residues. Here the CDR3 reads CASSEVSGGTGELFF. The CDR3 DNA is TGTGCCAGCAGTGAAGTAAGCGGGGGCACCGGGGAGCTGTTTTTT.

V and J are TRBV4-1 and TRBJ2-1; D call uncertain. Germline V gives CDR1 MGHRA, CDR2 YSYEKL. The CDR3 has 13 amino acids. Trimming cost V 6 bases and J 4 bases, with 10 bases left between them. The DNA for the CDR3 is TGCGCCAGCAGAGGCGGACCGTACAATGAGCAGTTCTTC. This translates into CASRGGPYNEQFF.

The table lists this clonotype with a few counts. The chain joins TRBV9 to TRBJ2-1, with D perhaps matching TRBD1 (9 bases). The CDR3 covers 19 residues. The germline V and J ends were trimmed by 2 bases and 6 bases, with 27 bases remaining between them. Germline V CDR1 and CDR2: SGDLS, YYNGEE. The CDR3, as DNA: TGTGCCAGCAGCGTGGCACAGGGGGCGTCAGCGGGGGTTGGCAATGAGCAGTTCTTC. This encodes CASSVAQGASAGVGNEQFF.

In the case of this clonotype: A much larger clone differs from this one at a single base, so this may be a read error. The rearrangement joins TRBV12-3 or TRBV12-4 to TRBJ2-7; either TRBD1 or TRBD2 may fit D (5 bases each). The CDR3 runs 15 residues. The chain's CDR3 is CASSSGTGSSYERYF. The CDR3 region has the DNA TGTGCCAGCAGTTCCGGGACGGGAAGCTCCTACGAGCGGTACTTC.

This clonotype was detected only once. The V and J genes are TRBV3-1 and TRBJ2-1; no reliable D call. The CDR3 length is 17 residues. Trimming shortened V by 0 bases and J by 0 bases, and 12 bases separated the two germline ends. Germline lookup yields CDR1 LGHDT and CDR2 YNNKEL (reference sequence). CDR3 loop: CASSQDNWRSSYNEQFF. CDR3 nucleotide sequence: TGTGCCAGCAGCCAAGATAATTGGCGGTCCTCCTACAATGAGCAGTTCTTC.

The CDR3 sequence is CASSLNENEQFF. The DNA for the CDR3 is TGTGCCAGCAGCTTAAACGAGAATGAGCAGTTCTTC. V gene TRBV7-6 combines with J gene TRBJ2-1; D not certain. CDR1 and CDR2 from the germline V gene are SGHVS and FNYEAQ. The germline V and J ends were trimmed by 2 bases and 7 bases, with 6 bases remaining between them. This CDR3 has 12 residues.